This is a list of T cell receptor beta chains from one sample in a study of shared clonotypes between healthy human individuals. TCRdb keeps only in-frame clones here, not all; method: immunoSEQ multiplex PCR. The data hold roughly 1,500,000 clones, with 97% to 99% observed a single time. The sample was naive CD4+ T cells sorted from blood. The receptor source for this set is a man between 25 and 39 years old in good health. The CDR3 runs from the conserved cysteine through the conserved F or W. A D gene is named only where the DNA matches it firmly.

>TRBD1|TRBJ2-7|TRBV6-6
CASSAPGQGNGEQYF
TGTGCCAGCAGTGCCCCGGGACAGGGGAACGGCGAGCAGTACTTC
>.|TRBJ1-1|TRBV18
CASSPPRQDMNTEAFF
TGTGCCAGCTCACCACCCCGACAGGATATGAACACTGAAGCTTTCTTT
>TRBD1|TRBJ1-5|TRBV5-1
CASSLAGTGEEPQHF
TGCGCCAGCAGCTTGGCCGGGACAGGTGAGGAGCCCCAGCATTTT
>.|TRBJ2-1|TRBV28
CASSLQSLSYNEQFF
TGTGCCAGCAGTCTGCAGTCATTATCCTACAATGAGCAGTTCTTC
>.|TRBJ1-3|TRBV4-1
CASSQEDGNTIYF
TGCGCCAGCAGCCAAGAGGACGGAAACACCATATATTTT
>.|TRBJ1-5|TRBV5-6
CASSLVPSLGNLPPQHF
TGTGCCAGCAGCTTGGTACCCTCTTTGGGGAATCTTCCGCCCCAGCATTTT
>.|TRBJ1-1|TRBV10-2
CASSESTFGFTEAFF
TGCGCCAGCAGTGAGTCGACATTTGGCTTCACTGAAGCTTTCTTT
>.|TRBJ1-2|TRBV18
CASSEREDYGYTF
TGTGCCAGCTCGGAAAGGGAGGACTATGGCTACACCTTC
>.|TRBJ2-7|TRBV7-9
CASSLPSAYEQYF
TGTGCCAGCAGCCTTCCAAGCGCCTACGAGCAGTACTTC
>TRBD1|TRBJ2-5|TRBV5-1
CASSLGDRGGEETQYF
TGCGCCAGCAGCTTGGGCGACAGGGGAGGTGAGGAGACCCAGTACTTC
>TRBD1|TRBJ1-5|TRBV5-1
CASKPQPGGQEPQHF
TGCGCCAGCAAACCTCAACCAGGGGGCCAGGAGCCCCAGCATTTT
>TRBD2|TRBJ2-2|TRBV5-4
CATGREMNTGELFF
TGTGCCACGGGGCGGGAGATGAACACCGGGGAGCTGTTTTTT
>.|TRBJ1-4|TRBV7-9
CASSFAVNRNEKLFF
TGTGCCAGCAGCTTTGCGGTTAACAGAAATGAAAAACTGTTTTTT
>.|TRBJ2-2|TRBV10-1
CASSAQANTGELFF
TGCGCCAGCAGTGCCCAGGCGAACACCGGGGAGCTGTTTTTT
>.|TRBJ2-5|TRBV27
CASSLGKTQYF
TGTGCCAGCAGTTTAGGAAAGACCCAGTACTTC
>.|TRBJ2-5|TRBV10-3
CAISVSGSEETQYF
TGTGCCATCAGTGTCTCAGGAAGCGAAGAGACCCAGTACTTC
>.|TRBJ1-1|TRBV9
CASSVASTNTEAFF
TGTGCCAGCAGCGTAGCGTCGACAAACACTGAAGCTTTCTTT
>.|TRBJ2-7|TRBV28
CASSLSWRGGYEQYF
TGTGCCAGCAGTTTAAGTTGGCGAGGGGGTTACGAGCAGTACTTC
>.|TRBJ2-7|TRBV5-6
CASSLGGYEQYF
TGTGCCAGCAGCTTGGGGGGTTACGAGCAGTACTTC
>.|TRBJ2-7|TRBV29-1
CSVDVAGLYEQYF
TGCAGCGTTGATGTTGCAGGGCTTTACGAGCAGTACTTC
>.|TRBJ2-1|TRBV6-5
CASNSPGHNEQFF
TGTGCCAGCAATTCTCCCGGACACAATGAGCAGTTCTTC
>.|TRBJ2-3|TRBV6-5
CASSYRDSADTQYF
TGTGCCAGCAGTTACAGGGACTCCGCAGATACGCAGTATTTT
>.|TRBJ1-1|TRBV5-1
CASSWTRGGNTEAFF
TGCGCCAGCAGCTGGACCAGGGGAGGCAACACTGAAGCTTTCTTT